This TCR beta chain was captured in a study of T cell responses to AZD1222 COVID-19 vaccine (dated by TCRdb to the early 2020s). In terms of the full investigation: TCR sequencing was performed for approximately 240 trial participants, of whom some 200 were given two doses of AZD1222 and around 25 were given two doses of MenACWY control vaccine. Trial participants were enrolled by age into subgroups of 18-55, 56-69 and 70-plus years, and around 150, 28 and 57 TCR-sequenced participants, respectively, were included in these subgroups.

Overall study outcomes, separate from this receptor: Most participants were white British and females outnumbered males, and the authors suggested that clonal diversity may have been underestimated. In the small 56-69-year group, the increase in depth fell short of significance, most likely because of low power. The vaccine-associated CD4 TCRs covered the entire spike protein, and the dominant responses fell in regions 160-218 and 743-854. A significant rise in spike-specific TCR breadth and depth was observed after two AZD1222 doses relative to day 0 and relative to MenACWY recipients. Conclusions about previously exposed vaccinees are limited because only six or seven AZD1222 recipients were SARS-CoV-2 seropositive at baseline. Nearly half of unique spike-specific TCRs reportedly recognized epitopes outside regions mutated in the B.1.351 and B.1.1.7 variants. Because no day 14 peak-response samples were available, the repertoires could be characterized only after the peak T cell response.

The CDR3 regions of human TCRbeta chains were subjected to immunosequencing. The authors processed their data as follows. Repertoire TCRs were checked for matches against a reference library of SARS-CoV-2-specific TCRs that had been generated using the MIRA antigen-specificity platform. Breadth was defined as the fraction of unique TCRs that were SARS-CoV-2-associated, and depth was defined as the fraction of total T cells that were SARS-CoV-2-associated. Each spike-specific TCR was assigned to its reactive spike region and to a CD4 or CD8 class using the MIRA data. Log10-transformed breadth and depth values were compared by one-way ANOVA with Sidak's multiple comparisons tests. In TCRdb, the immuneACCESS table is reduced to in-frame sequences with V and J assigned. These tables do not hold every clone; where another copy was compared, an unresolved V gene accounts for under half, and the others remain unexplained. V and J calls and clone size are those listed in that table; D and trimming were worked out from the DNA. The sample has roughly 150,000 clones on record, around 90% of them singletons. Together, the top ten hold about 3% of the sample.

The sample's time point label is to be understood as: about 28 days (+/-7) after the second vaccine dose. AZD1222 recipients whose second dose came at about 4 weeks and those whose second dose came at about 12 weeks were combined into one group, since spike-specific TCR depth and breadth did not differ between the two schedules. The vaccinee samples were drawn from two UK trials, COV001 and COV002, one of which was a single-blind randomized controlled phase 2/3 trial testing AZD1222 (ChAdOx1 nCoV-19) in healthy adults. For TCRbeta chain sequencing, PBMC samples were collected from trial participants at day 0 and at day 28 after the second dose. Concerning this clone itself: The clone's antigen remains unknown. There are no base qualities to consult, and no much larger clone falls within one base.

For CDR1 and CDR2, the germline V gene (reference sequence) lists SGHKS and YYEKEE. Spanning cysteine to phenylalanine, the CDR3 consists of 12 amino acids. Only CDR3 DNA remains: 36 bases, in frame from the first base. V is cut by 4 bases and J by 5 bases, and the space between the germline ends is 9 bases. The TCR was taken from an adult who received the AZD1222 COVID-19 vaccine. The rearrangement combines TRBV5-5 with TRBJ2-5, with the D segment identity uncertain. The sample consisted of peripheral blood, taken 28 days after the second AZD1222 dose. The CDR3 here reads CASSPYVETQYF. At the DNA level, the sequence is TGTGCCAGCAGCCCGTACGTCGAGACCCAGTACTTC.